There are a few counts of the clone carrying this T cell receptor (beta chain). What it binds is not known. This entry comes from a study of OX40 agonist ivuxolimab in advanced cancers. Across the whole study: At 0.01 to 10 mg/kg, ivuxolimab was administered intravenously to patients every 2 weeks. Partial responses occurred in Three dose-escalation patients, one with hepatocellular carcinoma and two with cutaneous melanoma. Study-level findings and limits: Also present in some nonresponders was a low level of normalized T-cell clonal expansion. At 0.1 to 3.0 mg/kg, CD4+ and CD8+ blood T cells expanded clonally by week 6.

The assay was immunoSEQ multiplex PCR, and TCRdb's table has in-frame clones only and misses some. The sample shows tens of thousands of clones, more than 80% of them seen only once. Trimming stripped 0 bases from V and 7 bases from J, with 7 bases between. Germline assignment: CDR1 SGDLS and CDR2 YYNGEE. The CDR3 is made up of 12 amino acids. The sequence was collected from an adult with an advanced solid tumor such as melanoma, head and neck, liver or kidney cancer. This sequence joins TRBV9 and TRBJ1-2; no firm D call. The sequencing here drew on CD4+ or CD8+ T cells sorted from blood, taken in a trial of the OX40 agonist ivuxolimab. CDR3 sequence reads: CASSVVWGGYTF. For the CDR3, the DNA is TGTGCCAGCAGCGTAGTTTGGGGTGGCTACACCTTC.